The clone carrying this T cell receptor (beta chain) appeared once. Its antigen is not known. The CDR3 sequence is 13 residues long. Germline V gene data show CDR1 as SNHLY and CDR2 as FYNNEI. V was cut by 1 base and J by 3 bases, with 3 bases left in between. This specimen comes from a study of identical twins. Findings and limits, study-wide: Out-of-frame alpha sequences common to twins exhibited an excess of low generation probability.

TCRdb fed the 5' RACE reads into MiXCR, producing one record per CDR3 protein. The sample lists about 530,000 distinct CDR3 sequences, around 20% seen once, with about 0.48% in the top ten. Another study also made use of these data, one on yellow fever vaccine responses in identical twins. That work states: Reportedly, twins' vaccine T cell responses looked partly convergent and partly personalized.

This sequence was found in a woman between 18 and 30 years old in good health. The rearrangement links TRBV2 to TRBJ2-2; D is unclear. Material for sequencing was CD4+ T cells sorted from blood. The CDR3 DNA sequence: TGTGCCAGCAGTGAAGAGGACACCGGGGAGCTGTTTTTT. Residues: CASSEEDTGELFF.